The 27 T cell receptor beta chains below were found in one sample sequenced in a study of T-cell reconstitution after alpha-beta-depleted transplantation in children. TCRbeta library preparation incorporated unique molecular identifiers. In TCRdb, the PCR reads were re-called with MiXCR into one record per CDR3 protein. The data show 500,000 to 750,000 distinct CDR3 sequences, over 25% seen once. Here the sequenced sample was PBMCs, taken before TCRalphabeta/CD19-depleted stem cell transplant. The origin of the receptors is a boy younger than two with Wiskott-Aldrich syndrome, due to receive a stem cell transplant.

The rearrangement joins TRBV10-3 to TRBJ2-2; possible D gene TRBD2, 7 bases. This CDR3 is 16 amino acids long. V shed 4 bases and J shed 4 bases, with 16 bases lying between them. CDR1 is ENHRY and CDR2 is SYGVKD in the germline V gene. The DNA for the CDR3 is TGTGCCATCAGTGGGGGGGGGCCACTAAGCACCGGGGAGCTGTTTTTT. As protein: CAISGGGPLSTGELFF.

There are a few counts of this clonotype. The chain is built from TRBV5-1 and TRBJ2-3; TRBD1 might be the D (6 bases). CDR1 is SGHRS and CDR2 is YFSETQ in the germline V gene. CDR3 size: 16 residues. V lost 0 bases, J lost 4 bases, and 15 bases lay in between. The CDR3 sequence is CASSLVVRSGADTQYF. CDR3 DNA: TGCGCCAGCAGCTTGGTTGTCCGGTCAGGGGCAGATACGCAGTATTTT.

This clonotype appeared a few times. V gene TRBV15 combines with J gene TRBJ2-5; D unclear. The germline gives CDR1 LNHNV, CDR2 YYDKDF (reference sequence). This CDR3 is 15 amino acids long. The V and J ends lost 0 bases and 5 bases respectively, with 13 bases between them. CDR3 nucleotides: TGTGCCACCAGCAGAGATCTGGTGGCAGTTGAGACCCAGTACTTC. Its protein is CATSRDLVAVETQYF.

The V call is TRBV5-5, the J call TRBJ2-7; tentative D call: TRBD1 (6 bases). The ends were cut back, 1 base at V and 0 bases at J, with 20 bases in the middle. Germline CDR1 reads SGHKS; CDR2 reads YYEKEE (reference sequence). The CDR3 is 18 residues long. The CDR3 DNA reads TGTGCCAGCAGCTTGAGGGGGACATCGGTTTCGGTCTCCTACGAGCAGTACTTC. Translating gives CASSLRGTSVSVSYEQYF.

This chain joins TRBV18 and TRBJ1-3; D is possibly TRBD1 (6 bases). CDR1 is KGHSH, CDR2 LQKENI, per germline. The CDR3 length is 14 residues. V lost 5 bases to trimming and J lost 7 bases, with 15 bases between them. CDR3 loop: CASSTKTGRNTIYF. As DNA, the CDR3 is TGTGCCAGCTCAACTAAAACAGGGCGCAACACCATATATTTT.

This clonotype has more than one count but fewer than ten. The chain uses TRBV5-6 and TRBJ2-7; no firm D call. The CDR3 contains 13 residues. The germline CDR1 and CDR2 sequences are SGHDT and YYEEEE. Trimming took 4 bases from V and 7 from J, leaving 15 bases between them. CDR3 protein: CASSQVIRGEQYF. The DNA of the CDR3 is TGTGCCAGCAGCCAGGTCATCCGCGGTGAGCAGTACTTC.

Only a few counts were recorded for this clonotype. The chain has TRBV10-2 and TRBJ2-7; D is tentatively TRBD1 or TRBD2 (5 bases each). Germline V lookup: CDR1 WSHSY, CDR2 SAAADI. CDR3 size: 14 residues. The germline V and J ends were trimmed by 8 bases and 3 bases, with 17 bases remaining between them. CDR3 residues: CASGDGRKSYEQYF. CDR3 in DNA: TGCGCCAGCGGGGACGGCAGAAAAAGCTACGAGCAGTACTTC.

The V gene is TRBV12-3 or TRBV12-4, the J gene TRBJ1-3; 7 bases agree with TRBD1. V lost 4 bases to trimming and J lost 4 bases; unmatched junction nucleotides: 7. This CDR3 has 15 amino acids. The DNA for the CDR3 is TGTGCCAGCAGTTCATCAAGGGGGCCAGGAAACACCATATATTTT. This encodes CASSSSRGPGNTIYF.

The rearrangement uses TRBV27 and TRBJ2-1; D possibly matches TRBD1 or TRBD2 (5 bases each). The germline V gene encodes CDR1 MNHEY and CDR2 SMNVEV (reference sequence). The CDR3 has 12 amino acids. V was clipped by 8 bases and J by 3 bases, with 8 bases between them. CDR3 sequence reads: CASWGFYNEQFF. DNA for the CDR3: TGTGCCAGCTGGGGGTTCTACAATGAGCAGTTCTTC.

The J gene is TRBJ2-7, the V gene TRBV5-6; maybe TRBD1 (5 bases). CDR1 SGHDT and CDR2 YYEEEE come from the germline V gene. The CDR3 contains 13 residues. V shed 1 base and J shed 7 bases, with 12 bases lying between them. The CDR3 protein is CASSLWGQWEQYF. The CDR3, as DNA: TGTGCCAGCAGCTTGTGGGGCCAGTGGGAGCAGTACTTC.

J is TRBJ2-7 and V is TRBV12-3 or TRBV12-4; 10 nucleotides align to TRBD2. Trimming took 2 bases from V and 7 from J; bases not matched to a gene: 8. The CDR3 has 15 residues. CDR3 bases: TGTGCCAGCAGTTTAAGCCTAGCGGGAGCGAGGGAGCAGTACTTC. It codes for CASSLSLAGAREQYF.

The V and J genes are TRBV28 and TRBJ1-5; possible D gene TRBD1, 6 bases. V was trimmed by 4 bases and J by 3 bases, leaving 16 bases between them. Germline V gives CDR1 MDHEN, CDR2 SYDVKM. CDR3 size: 16 residues. As DNA, the CDR3 is TGTGCCAGCAGTTCGGTTCAGGGGATGTCCAATCAGCCCCAGCATTTT. This encodes CASSSVQGMSNQPQHF.

This clonotype was detected only a few times. The chain recombines TRBV5-1 with TRBJ1-1; no clear D. The CDR3 spans 14 residues. The V end lost 1 base, the J end lost 2 bases, and 9 bases lay between the germline ends. Germline V lookup: CDR1 SGHRS, CDR2 YFSETQ. The CDR3 protein is CASSLITDNTEAFF. CDR3 bases: TGCGCCAGCAGCTTGATAACAGACAACACTGAAGCTTTCTTT.

The chain employs TRBV12-3 or TRBV12-4 and TRBJ2-5; D is ambiguous. The CDR3 sequence is 15 residues long. V gave up 4 bases and J gave up 5 bases, with 17 bases separating them. The CDR3 DNA sequence: TGTGCCAGCAGTTCCGTTGGGGATCTTGGGGAGACCCAGTACTTC. Translated: CASSSVGDLGETQYF.

In this sample, this clonotype turned up a few times. The CDR3 DNA reads as TGTGCCAGCAGCCCCGTACTAGCGGGGTCCCTGAACTCCTACAATGAGCAGTTCTTC. It is translated as CASSPVLAGSLNSYNEQFF. The rearrangement links TRBV11-2 to TRBJ2-1; 10 bases align to TRBD2. The CDR3 runs to 19 residues. J gave up 0 bases and V 5 bases, and 13 bases lay outside the gene matches. CDR1 SGHAT and CDR2 FQNNGV come from the germline V gene.

The rearrangement joins TRBV20-1 to TRBJ2-1; D call uncertain. This CDR3 spans 11 amino acids. V was shortened by 5 bases and J by 14 bases, with 16 bases between the two germline ends. CDR1 DFQATT and CDR2 SNEGSKA come from the germline V gene (reference sequence). The CDR3 DNA sequence: TGCAGTGCTCCGCAGACGAAGCTAGAGTTCTTC. Translated: CSAPQTKLEFF.

V usage is TRBV29-1 and J usage is TRBJ2-7; D unclear. Germline V CDR1 and CDR2: SQVTM, ANQGSEA. This CDR3 has 15 amino acids. The V end was cut by 2 bases, the J end by 2 bases, with 16 bases between. CDR3 in DNA: TGCAGCGTTGAAATCCTATCTGACACGGCCTACGAGCAGTACTTC. Residues: CSVEILSDTAYEQYF.

This chain joins TRBV14 and TRBJ2-1, with D possibly being TRBD1 or TRBD2 (5 bases each). Germline V gives CDR1 SGHDN, CDR2 FVKESK. V was clipped by 2 bases and J by 7 bases, with 18 bases between them. CDR3 length: 16 amino acids. Here the CDR3 DNA reads TGTGCCAGCAGCCAACGTTCTGGGACGCCAGTTAATGAGCAGTTCTTC. Its translation is CASSQRSGTPVNEQFF.

The V call is TRBV2, the J call TRBJ2-3; the D gene could be TRBD1 or TRBD2 (5 bases each). V lost 6 bases and J lost 6, with 10 bases in between. CDR3 size: 12 residues. Germline assignment: CDR1 SNHLY and CDR2 FYNNEI. CDR3 loop: CASRGVSDTQYF. For the CDR3, the DNA is TGTGCCAGCAGGGGGGTGTCTGATACGCAGTATTTT.

V is TRBV5-1 and J is TRBJ2-5; the match to TRBD2 covers 10 bases. Per the germline V gene, CDR1 is SGHRS and CDR2 is YFSETQ. The CDR3 is 16 amino acids. The junction had 2 bases not matched to a gene; V was cut back by 0 bases and J by 0 bases. The CDR3, as DNA: TGCGCCAGCAGCTTGGGTAGCGGGGGGTACCAAGAGACCCAGTACTTC. This codes for CASSLGSGGYQETQYF. Supplemented by reference TRBV5-1 and TRBJ2-5, the full variable domain reads KAGVTQTPRYLIKTRGQQVTLSCSPISGHRSVSWYQQTPGQGLQFLFEYFSETQRNKGNFPGRFSGRQFSNSRSEMNVSTLELGDSALYLCASSLGSGGYQETQYFGPGTRLLVL.

This clonotype showed up just a few times. The chain uses TRBV20-1 and TRBJ1-2, with no clear D. The V and J ends lost 6 bases and 0 bases respectively, with 5 bases between them. Germline lookup yields CDR1 DFQATT and CDR2 SNEGSKA (reference sequence). The length of the CDR3 is 11 residues. As DNA, the CDR3 is TGCAGTGCCGGGTCTAACTATGGCTACACCTTC. Protein sequence: CSAGSNYGYTF.

J is TRBJ2-1 and V is TRBV4-2, with 8 positions matching TRBD2. Germline CDR1 LGHNA, CDR2 YNFKEQ. The length of the CDR3 is 13 residues. Germline trimming cut 1 base from V and 10 bases from J; bases unmatched to any gene: 3. Written as DNA, the CDR3 is TGTGCCAGCAGCCAAGGACTAGCGTGGGAGCAGTTCTTC. Amino acids: CASSQGLAWEQFF.

The V and J genes are TRBV24-1 and TRBJ1-4; D unresolved. CDR1 and CDR2 (germline): KGHDR, SFDVKD. The CDR3 covers 15 residues. The V end lost 4 bases, the J end lost 7 bases, and 15 bases lay between the germline ends. The CDR3 loop is CATSDTRSSGEKLFF. Written as DNA, the CDR3 is TGTGCCACCAGTGACACCAGGTCCTCGGGTGAAAAACTGTTTTTT.

The sample holds a few counts of this clonotype. In nucleotides, the CDR3 is TGCGCCAGCAGTGGGACTAGCGGGCACACAGATACGCAGTATTTT. Its protein is CASSGTSGHTDTQYF. The rearrangement links TRBV5-1 to TRBJ2-3; TRBD2 matches at 12 bases. CDR1 is SGHRS, CDR2 YFSETQ, per germline. The CDR3 runs 15 residues. V shed 5 bases and J 2 bases; nucleotides not matched to a gene: 3.

J is TRBJ1-5 and V is TRBV20-1; the match to TRBD1 covers 9 bases. The CDR3 has 14 amino acids. After removal of 1 base from V and 10 bases from J, the junction contained 8 bases not matched to a gene. Germline CDR1 DFQATT, CDR2 SNEGSKA (reference sequence). CDR3 DNA: TGCAGTGCTAGAGGAACGGGACAGGGTTATCCCCAGCATTTT. Protein product: CSARGTGQGYPQHF.

J is TRBJ2-3 and V is TRBV27; 7 bases line up with TRBD2. The CDR3 sequence is 17 residues long. The V gene's germline CDR1 is MNHEY and CDR2 SMNVEV (reference sequence). V lost 3 bases and J lost 4; bases outside the gene matches: 13. Here the CDR3 reads CASSLLRSAGKPDTQYF. CDR3 DNA: TGTGCCAGCAGTTTGCTCCGATCAGCGGGAAAGCCAGATACGCAGTATTTT.

This chain links TRBV20-1 with TRBJ2-7, with a tentative D call TRBD2 (5 bases). The CDR3 is made up of 16 amino acids. The germline V and J ends were trimmed by 1 base and 1 base, with 17 bases remaining between them. The germline gives CDR1 DFQATT, CDR2 SNEGSKA (reference sequence). In nucleotides, the CDR3 is TGCAGTGCTAGAGTCGGTAGCGAAGAGTGGTCCTACGAGCAGTACTTC. Protein: CSARVGSEEWSYEQYF.